This paragraph covers one TCR beta chain sequence. Antigen unknown. Clones were sequenced by immunoSEQ multiplex PCR, and TCRdb holds only the in-frame ones, with some missing. This sample yields approximately 190,000 clones, of which 84% are seen a single time; about an eighth belongs to the top ten. This CDR3 spans 13 amino acids. Trimming at V came to 5 bases and at J to 4 bases, leaving 2 bases not matched to a gene. CDR1 is ENHRY and CDR2 is SYGVKD in the germline V gene. This entry comes from a study of cytomegalovirus exposure and HLA in healthy donors. Overall study results and limits: The study labeled fewer than 200 TCR beta chains cytomegalovirus-associated. According to a later analysis, TCR clusters from the first cohort tended to co-occur in the 110 or so validation repertoires.

Sequencing used PBMCs. This receptor was taken from a woman aged 30 to 39 in good health and CMV-seropositive. The chain combines TRBV10-3 with TRBJ2-1, with TRBD2 matching over 7 bases. CDR3 loop: CAISLAEYNEQFF. CDR3 DNA: TGTGCCATCAGTCTAGCGGAATACAATGAGCAGTTCTTC.